This note documents a single TCR beta chain sequence. The source of the sample is a study of blood T cell repertoires in COVID-19. Sequenced by immunoSEQ multiplex PCR; TCRdb stores in-frame clones only, minus some. The table records about 300,000 clones, over 75% of them present only once. The sequencing input was peripheral blood. This TCR was sampled from a human donor in a cohort sampled during active COVID-19.

Here the CDR3 reads CASSSGSGTDTQYF. Here the CDR3 DNA reads TGTGCCAGCAGTAGCGGGAGCGGGACAGATACGCAGTATTTT. V gene TRBV7-3 combines with J gene TRBJ2-3; TRBD2 matches at 9 bases. V shed 6 bases, J shed 3 bases, and the junction held 4 bases outside the gene matches. From germline, CDR1 is SGHTA and CDR2 FQGTGA. The CDR3 has 14 residues.